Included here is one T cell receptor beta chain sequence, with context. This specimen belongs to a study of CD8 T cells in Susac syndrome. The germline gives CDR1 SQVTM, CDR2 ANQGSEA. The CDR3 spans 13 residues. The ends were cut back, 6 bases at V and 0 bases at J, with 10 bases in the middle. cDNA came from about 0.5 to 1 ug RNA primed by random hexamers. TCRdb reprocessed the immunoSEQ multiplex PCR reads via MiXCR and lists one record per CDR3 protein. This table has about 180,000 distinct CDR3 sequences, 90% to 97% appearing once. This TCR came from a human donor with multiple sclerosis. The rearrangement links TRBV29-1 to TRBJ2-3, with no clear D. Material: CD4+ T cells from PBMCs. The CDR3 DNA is TGCAGCGTCGCACGGGTTAGCACAGATACGCAGTATTTT. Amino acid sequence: CSVARVSTDTQYF.